The table lists the clone carrying this T cell receptor (beta chain) with a few counts. The antigen is not known. This entry comes from a study of T-cell reconstitution after alpha-beta-depleted transplantation in children. Study outcomes and limitations: Fresh T-cell production supplied most of the T-cell counts and diversity seen one year after transplant. The origin of alpha-beta T cells about two months after transplant was reportedly several hundred expanded graft clones.

Unique molecular identifiers were built into the TCRbeta library. One entry per CDR3 protein, called by TCRdb with MiXCR from the PCR reads. Here the sample spans around 440,000 distinct CDR3 sequences, around 15% being singletons. The CDR3 sequence is 14 residues long. Trimming shortened V by 4 bases and J by 0 bases, and 9 bases separated the two germline ends. The germline V gene has CDR1 SEHNR and CDR2 FQNEAQ (reference sequence). This receptor was taken from a boy in the first two years of life who had a stem cell transplant for Wiskott-Aldrich syndrome, so the T cells may come from the graft donor. The rearrangement joins TRBV7-9 to TRBJ1-2; maybe TRBD1 (6 bases). The sample was PBMCs, mostly from graft donor cells, taken 360 days after TCRalphabeta/CD19-depleted stem cell transplant. The CDR3 DNA reads as TGTGCCAGCAGCTCACAGGGTTCTAACTATGGCTACACCTTC. It yields the protein CASSSQGSNYGYTF.